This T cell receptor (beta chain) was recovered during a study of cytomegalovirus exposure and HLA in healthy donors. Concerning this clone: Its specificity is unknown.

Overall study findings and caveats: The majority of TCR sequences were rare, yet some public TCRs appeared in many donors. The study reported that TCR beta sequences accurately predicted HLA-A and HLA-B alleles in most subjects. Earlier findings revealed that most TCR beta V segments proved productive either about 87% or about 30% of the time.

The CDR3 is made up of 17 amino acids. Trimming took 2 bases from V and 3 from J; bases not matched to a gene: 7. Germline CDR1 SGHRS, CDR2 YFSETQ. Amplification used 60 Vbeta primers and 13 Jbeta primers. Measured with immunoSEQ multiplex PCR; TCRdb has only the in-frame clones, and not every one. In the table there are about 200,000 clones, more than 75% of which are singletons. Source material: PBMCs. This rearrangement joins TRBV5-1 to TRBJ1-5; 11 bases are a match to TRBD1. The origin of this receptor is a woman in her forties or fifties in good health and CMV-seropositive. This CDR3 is CASSLLDRGPPNQPQHF. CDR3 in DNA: TGCGCCAGCAGCTTATTGGACAGGGGGCCTCCCAATCAGCCCCAGCATTTT.